One and the same sample provided the 13 T cell receptor beta chains below, sequenced in a study of blood T cell repertoires in COVID-19. Only in-frame clones appear in the TCRdb table, and some are missing; sequencing was by immunoSEQ multiplex PCR. This sample has just over 75,000 clones, with 80% to 85% found just once. The specimen was peripheral blood. The receptor source for this set is a man aged 50-60 years with acute or convalescent COVID-19.

V is TRBV5-4 and J is TRBJ1-3; D gene unclear. Per germline, CDR1 SGHNT and CDR2 YYREEE (reference sequence). Trimming took 3 bases from V and 9 from J, leaving 13 bases between them. This CDR3 comprises 13 residues. CDR3 in amino acids: CASSSKLAGTIYF. CDR3 nucleotides: TGTGCCAGCAGCTCAAAATTAGCCGGCACCATATATTTT. The full variable domain, completed using reference TRBV5-4 and TRBJ1-3, is ETGVTQSPTHLIKTRGQQVTLRCSSQSGHNTVSWYQQALGQGPQFIFQYYREEENGRGNFPPRFSGLQFPNYSSELNVNALELDDSALYLCASSSKLAGTIYFGEGSWLTVV.

The chain uses TRBV18 and TRBJ2-1; 9 bases are shared with TRBD1. CDR3 length equals 17 residues. With V trimmed by 0 bases and J by 4 bases, 7 bases remained unmatched. The germline CDR1 and CDR2 sequences are KGHSH and LQKENI. The CDR3 DNA reads TGTGCCAGCTCACCACCGAGTGTAGGACAGGGGTACAATGAGCAGTTCTTC. Amino acid sequence: CASSPPSVGQGYNEQFF.

The DNA of the CDR3 is TGTGCCAGCAGTGATCGACAGGGGCGTGGAGGCTACACCTTC. Its translation: CASSDRQGRGGYTF. The chain is built from TRBV6-1 and TRBJ1-2, with 8 bases that match TRBD1. J lost 8 bases, V lost 3 bases, and 8 bases had no gene match. The CDR3 is 14 residues long. Germline loops: CDR1 MNHNS, CDR2 SASEGT.

The chain joins TRBV4-2 to TRBJ2-1, with TRBD2 matching over 9 bases. There are 16 residues in the CDR3. Germline V gene data show CDR1 as LGHNA and CDR2 as YNFKEQ. J lost 8 bases, V lost 0 bases, and 8 bases had no gene match. The CDR3 spells CASSQDGQRGVDEQFF. The DNA for the CDR3 is TGTGCCAGCAGCCAAGATGGCCAGCGGGGGGTGGATGAGCAGTTCTTC.

J is TRBJ1-4 and V is TRBV28; 9 bases are a match to TRBD1. In germline, CDR1 is MDHEN, CDR2 SYDVKM. V lost 6 bases and J lost 6; bases outside the gene matches: 8. CDR3 length: 15 residues. The CDR3 spells CASSPDRGLDEKLFF. The CDR3, as DNA: TGTGCCAGCAGCCCAGACAGGGGGTTAGATGAAAAACTGTTTTTT.

This clone was detected once. The chain is built from TRBV10-2 and TRBJ2-1; unclear D gene. This CDR3 has 15 amino acids. V was shortened by 2 bases and J by 4 bases, with 12 bases between the two germline ends. Germline V lookup: CDR1 WSHSY, CDR2 SAAADI. The CDR3 region has the DNA TGCGCCAGCAGTGAGACGCGGAAAGAGTACAATGAGCAGTTCTTC. Its protein is CASSETRKEYNEQFF.

The chain is built from TRBV6-5 and TRBJ1-2, with 7 nucleotides matching TRBD1. The CDR3 is made up of 15 amino acids. Germline loops: CDR1 MNHEY, CDR2 SVGAGI. V was pared by 0 bases and J by 5 bases, with 6 bases of the junction left unmatched. The CDR3 reads CASSYSYDRAYGYTF. CDR3 DNA sequence: TGTGCCAGCAGTTACTCGTACGACAGGGCGTATGGCTACACCTTC.

The chain has TRBV11-3 and TRBJ1-3; no reliable D call. V lost 2 bases to trimming and J lost 4 bases, with 12 bases between them. From germline, CDR1 is SGHNT and CDR2 YENEEA. The CDR3 is made up of 15 amino acids. For the CDR3, the DNA is TGTGCCAGCAGCTTAAGCGCGGGAGCAGGAAACACCATATATTTT. This gives the protein CASSLSAGAGNTIYF.

The V gene is TRBV7-2, the J gene TRBJ2-7; D not certain. This CDR3 spans 17 amino acids. Trimming stripped 1 base from V and 3 bases from J, with 19 bases between. CDR1 and CDR2 from the germline V gene are SGHTA and FQGNSA. This CDR3 is CASSLVPPGRVIYEQYF. CDR3 nucleotide sequence: TGTGCCAGCAGCTTAGTACCTCCCGGTCGCGTGATCTACGAGCAGTACTTC.

The rearrangement links TRBV19 to TRBJ2-2; D unresolved. The CDR3 contains 16 residues. With 5 bases removed from V and 5 bases from J, the gap between germline ends came to 18 bases. The germline V gene encodes CDR1 LNHDA and CDR2 SQIVND (reference sequence). Here the CDR3 reads CASSLRTTRSTGELFF. The CDR3 DNA is TGTGCCAGTAGTTTACGCACGACCCGGAGTACCGGGGAGCTGTTTTTT.

The chain joins TRBV10-1 to TRBJ2-7, with D possibly matching TRBD2 (5 bases). CDR1 is WNHNN and CDR2 is SYGVQD in the germline V gene (reference sequence). There are 14 residues in the CDR3. The ends were cut back, 3 bases at V and 4 bases at J, with 13 bases in the middle. CDR3 in amino acids: CASSDDREIYEQYF. Written as DNA, the CDR3 is TGCGCCAGCAGTGATGATAGGGAGATATACGAGCAGTACTTC.

The chain joins TRBV3-1 (or the pseudogene TRBV3-2) to TRBJ2-7; 9 bases are shared with TRBD1. CDR1 is LGHDT, CDR2 YNNKEL, per germline (reference sequence). CDR3 length: 16 amino acids. The V gene end was trimmed by 1 base and the J gene end by 5 bases; junction bases not matched to a gene: 9. The CDR3 region is CASSQGYRGRLDEQYF. In DNA form, the CDR3 reads TGTGCCAGCAGCCAAGGTTACAGGGGGCGCTTGGACGAGCAGTACTTC.

The CDR3 sequence is CASSLVLGQREKLFF. CDR3 bases: TGTGCCAGCAGCTTAGTGTTAGGACAAAGAGAAAAACTGTTTTTT. The chain joins TRBV7-9 to TRBJ1-4, with D tentatively TRBD1 (5 bases). Germline CDR1 SEHNR, CDR2 FQNEAQ (reference sequence). The CDR3 consists of 15 residues. V was clipped by 1 base and J by 8 bases, with 14 bases between them.